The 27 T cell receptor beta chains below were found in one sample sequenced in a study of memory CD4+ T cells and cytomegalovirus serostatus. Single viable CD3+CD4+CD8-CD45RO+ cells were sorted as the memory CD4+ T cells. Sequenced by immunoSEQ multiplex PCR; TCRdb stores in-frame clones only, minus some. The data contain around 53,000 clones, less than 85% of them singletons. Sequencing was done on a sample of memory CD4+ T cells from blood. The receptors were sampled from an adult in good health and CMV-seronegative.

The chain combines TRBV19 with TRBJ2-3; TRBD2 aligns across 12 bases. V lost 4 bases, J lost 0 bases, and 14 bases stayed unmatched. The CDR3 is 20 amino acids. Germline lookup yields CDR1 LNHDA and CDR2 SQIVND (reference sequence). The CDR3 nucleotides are TGTGCCAGTAGTAAGATGGGACTGTTGGGGACTAGCGGGAGCACAGATACGCAGTATTTT. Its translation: CASSKMGLLGTSGSTDTQYF. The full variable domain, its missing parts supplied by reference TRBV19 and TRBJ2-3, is DGGITQSPKYLFRKEGQNVTLSCEQNLNHDAMYWYRQDPGQGLRLIYYSQIVNDFQKGDIAEGYSVSREKKESFPLTVTSAQKNPTAFYLCASSKMGLLGTSGSTDTQYFGPGTRLTVL.

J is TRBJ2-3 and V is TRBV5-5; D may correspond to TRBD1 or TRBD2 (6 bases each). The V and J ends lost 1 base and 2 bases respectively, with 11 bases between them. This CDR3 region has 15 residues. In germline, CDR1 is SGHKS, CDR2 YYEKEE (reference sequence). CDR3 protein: CASSLKGGSTDTQYF. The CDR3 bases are TGTGCCAGCAGCTTGAAGGGGGGCTCCACAGATACGCAGTATTTT. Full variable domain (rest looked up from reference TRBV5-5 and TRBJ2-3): DAGVTQSPTHLIKTRGQQVTLRCSPISGHKSVSWYQQVLGQGPQFIFQYYEKEERGRGNFPDRFSARQFPNYSSELNVNALLLGDSALYLCASSLKGGSTDTQYFGPGTRLTVL.

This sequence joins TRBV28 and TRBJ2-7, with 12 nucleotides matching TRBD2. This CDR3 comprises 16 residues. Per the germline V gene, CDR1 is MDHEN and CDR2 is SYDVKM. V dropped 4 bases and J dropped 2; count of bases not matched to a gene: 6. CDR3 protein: CASSSPSGRVTYEQYF. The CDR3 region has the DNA TGTGCCAGCAGTTCGCCTAGCGGGAGGGTGACCTACGAGCAGTACTTC.

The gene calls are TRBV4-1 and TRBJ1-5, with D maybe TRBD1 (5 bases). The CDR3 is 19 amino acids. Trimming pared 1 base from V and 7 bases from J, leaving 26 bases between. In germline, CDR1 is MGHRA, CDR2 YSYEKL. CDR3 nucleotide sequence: TGCGCCAGCAGCCAAGTGGGGGGACGCGGGAGGGTCGTAGGGCAGCCCCAGCATTTT. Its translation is CASSQVGGRGRVVGQPQHF.

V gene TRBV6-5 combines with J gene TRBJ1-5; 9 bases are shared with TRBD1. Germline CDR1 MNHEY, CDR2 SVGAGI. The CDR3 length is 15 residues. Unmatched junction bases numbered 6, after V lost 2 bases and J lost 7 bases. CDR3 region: CASSYVQGARQPQHF. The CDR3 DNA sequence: TGTGCCAGCAGTTACGTACAGGGGGCGCGACAGCCCCAGCATTTT.

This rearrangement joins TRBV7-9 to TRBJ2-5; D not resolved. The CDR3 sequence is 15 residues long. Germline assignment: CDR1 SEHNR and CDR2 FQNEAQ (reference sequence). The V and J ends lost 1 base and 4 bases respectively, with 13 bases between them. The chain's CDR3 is CASSLVYKARETQYF. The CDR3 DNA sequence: TGTGCCAGCAGCTTAGTTTACAAGGCTCGAGAGACCCAGTACTTC.

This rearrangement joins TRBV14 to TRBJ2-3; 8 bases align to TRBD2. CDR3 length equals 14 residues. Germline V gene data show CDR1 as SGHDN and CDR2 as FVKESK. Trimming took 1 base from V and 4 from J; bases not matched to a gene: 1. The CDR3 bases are TGTGCCAGCAGCCAAGCCGGGAGGGCAGATACGCAGTATTTT. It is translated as CASSQAGRADTQYF. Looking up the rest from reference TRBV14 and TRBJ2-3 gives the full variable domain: EAGVTQFPSHSVIEKGQTVTLRCDPISGHDNLYWYRRVMGKEIKFLLHFVKESKQDESGMPNNRFLAERTGGTYSTLKVQPAELEDSGVYFCASSQAGRADTQYFGPGTRLTVL.

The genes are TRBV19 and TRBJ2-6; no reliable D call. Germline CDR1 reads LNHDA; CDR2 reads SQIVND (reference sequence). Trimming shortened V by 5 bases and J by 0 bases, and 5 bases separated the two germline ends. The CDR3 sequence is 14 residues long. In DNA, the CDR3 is TGTGCCAGTAGTCTGGGCTCTGGGGCCAACGTCCTGACTTTC. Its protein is CASSLGSGANVLTF.

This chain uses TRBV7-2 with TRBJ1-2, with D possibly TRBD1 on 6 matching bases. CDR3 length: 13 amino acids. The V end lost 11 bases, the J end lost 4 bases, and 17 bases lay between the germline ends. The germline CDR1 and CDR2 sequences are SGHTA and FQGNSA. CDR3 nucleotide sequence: TGTGCCGGGGGTGGGGGGGCTCGCTATGGCTACACCTTC. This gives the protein CAGGGGARYGYTF.

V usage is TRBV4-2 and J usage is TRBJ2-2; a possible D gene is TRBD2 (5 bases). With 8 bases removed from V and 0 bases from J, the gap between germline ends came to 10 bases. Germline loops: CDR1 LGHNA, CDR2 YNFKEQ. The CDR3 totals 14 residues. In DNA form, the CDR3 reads TGTGCCAGCGGGAGCGCGGCGAACACCGGGGAGCTGTTTTTT. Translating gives CASGSAANTGELFF.

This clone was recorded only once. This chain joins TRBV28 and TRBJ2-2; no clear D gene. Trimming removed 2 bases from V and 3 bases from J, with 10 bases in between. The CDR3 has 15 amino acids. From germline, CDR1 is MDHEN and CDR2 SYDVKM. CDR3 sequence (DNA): TGTGCCAGCAGTTTAACCCTAATTTACACCGGGGAGCTGTTTTTT. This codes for CASSLTLIYTGELFF.

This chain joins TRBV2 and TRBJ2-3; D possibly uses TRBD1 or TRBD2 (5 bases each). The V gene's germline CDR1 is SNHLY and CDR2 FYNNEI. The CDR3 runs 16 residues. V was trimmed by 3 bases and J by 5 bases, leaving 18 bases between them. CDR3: CASSDPGTPAGDTQYF. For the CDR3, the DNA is TGTGCCAGCAGTGACCCCGGGACGCCTGCGGGAGATACGCAGTATTTT.

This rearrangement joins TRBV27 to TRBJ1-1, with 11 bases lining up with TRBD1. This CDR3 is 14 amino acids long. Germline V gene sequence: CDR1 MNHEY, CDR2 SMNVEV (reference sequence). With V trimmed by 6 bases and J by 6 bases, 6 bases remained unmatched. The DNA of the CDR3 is TGTGCCAGCAGACCTCCGGGACAGGGGGCTGAAGCTTTCTTT. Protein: CASRPPGQGAEAFF.

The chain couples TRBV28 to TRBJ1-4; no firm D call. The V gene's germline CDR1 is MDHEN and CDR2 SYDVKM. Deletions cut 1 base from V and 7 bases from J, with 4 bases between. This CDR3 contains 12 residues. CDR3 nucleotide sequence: TGTGCCAGCAGTTTATACGTTGAAAAACTGTTTTTT. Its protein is CASSLYVEKLFF.

CDR3 sequence (DNA): TGTGCCAGCACGTCAAGGCGGGGGGTCGGCTACACCTTC. Translating gives CASTSRRGVGYTF. The chain links TRBV7-2 to TRBJ1-2, with D perhaps TRBD1 (5 bases). V was pared by 7 bases and J by 8 bases, with 17 bases between. Looked up from germline, CDR1 is SGHTA and CDR2 is FQGNSA. The CDR3 totals 13 residues. The complete variable domain, with remaining parts taken from reference TRBV7-2 and TRBJ1-2, reads GAGVSQSPSNKVTEKGKDVELRCDPISGHTALYWYRQSLGQGLEFLIYFQGNSAPDKSGLPSDRFSAERTGGSVSTLTIQRTQQEDSAVYLCASTSRRGVGYTFGSGTRLTVV.

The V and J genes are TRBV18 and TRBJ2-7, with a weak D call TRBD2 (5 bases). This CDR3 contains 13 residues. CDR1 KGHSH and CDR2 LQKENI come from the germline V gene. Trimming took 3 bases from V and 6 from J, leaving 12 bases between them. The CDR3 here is CASSPSRESEQYF. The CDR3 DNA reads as TGTGCCAGCTCACCGAGTAGGGAGAGCGAGCAGTACTTC. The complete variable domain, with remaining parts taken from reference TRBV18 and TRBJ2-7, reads NAGVMQNPRHLVRRRGQEARLRCSPMKGHSHVYWYRQLPEEGLKFMVYLQKENIIDESGMPKERFSAEFPKEGPSILRIQQVVRGDSAAYFCASSPSRESEQYFGPGTRLTVT.

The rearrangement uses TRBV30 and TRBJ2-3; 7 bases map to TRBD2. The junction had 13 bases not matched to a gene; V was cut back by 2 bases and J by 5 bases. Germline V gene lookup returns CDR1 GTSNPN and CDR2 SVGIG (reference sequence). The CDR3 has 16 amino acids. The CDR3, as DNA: TGTGCCTGGAGTCTCGGGACTAACCACCCAGGAGATACGCAGTATTTT. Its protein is CAWSLGTNHPGDTQYF.

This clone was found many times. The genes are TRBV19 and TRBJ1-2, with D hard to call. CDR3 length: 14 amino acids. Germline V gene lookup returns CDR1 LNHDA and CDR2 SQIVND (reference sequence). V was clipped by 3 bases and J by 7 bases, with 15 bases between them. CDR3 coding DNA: TGTGCCAGTAGTATCGGTCAGGACCGGGGTGGCTACACCTTC. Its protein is CASSIGQDRGGYTF.

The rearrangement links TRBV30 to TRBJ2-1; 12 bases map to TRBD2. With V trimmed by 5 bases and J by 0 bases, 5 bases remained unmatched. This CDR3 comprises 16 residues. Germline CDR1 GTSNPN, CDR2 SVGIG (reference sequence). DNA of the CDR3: TGTGCCTGGTATCAGACTAGCGGGAGCTCCTACAATGAGCAGTTCTTC. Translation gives CAWYQTSGSSYNEQFF.

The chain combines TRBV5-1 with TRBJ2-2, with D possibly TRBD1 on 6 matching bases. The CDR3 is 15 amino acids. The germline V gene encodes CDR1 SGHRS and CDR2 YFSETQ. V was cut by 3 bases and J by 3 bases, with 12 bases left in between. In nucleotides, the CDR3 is TGCGCCAGCAGCTCTAGACAGGCGTACACCGGGGAGCTGTTTTTT. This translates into CASSSRQAYTGELFF.

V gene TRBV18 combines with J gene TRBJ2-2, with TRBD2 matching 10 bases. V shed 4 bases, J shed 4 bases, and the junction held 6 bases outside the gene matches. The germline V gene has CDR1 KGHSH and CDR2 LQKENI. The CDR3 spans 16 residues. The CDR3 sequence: CASSLPGLATTGELFF. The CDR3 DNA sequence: TGTGCCAGCTCACTCCCGGGACTAGCGACCACCGGGGAGCTGTTTTTT.

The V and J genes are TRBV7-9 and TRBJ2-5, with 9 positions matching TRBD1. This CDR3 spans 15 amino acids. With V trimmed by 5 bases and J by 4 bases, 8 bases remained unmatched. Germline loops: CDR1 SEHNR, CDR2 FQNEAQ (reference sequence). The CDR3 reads CASSLTGGRVETQYF. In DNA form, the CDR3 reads TGTGCCAGCAGCCTAACAGGGGGCCGAGTAGAGACCCAGTACTTC.

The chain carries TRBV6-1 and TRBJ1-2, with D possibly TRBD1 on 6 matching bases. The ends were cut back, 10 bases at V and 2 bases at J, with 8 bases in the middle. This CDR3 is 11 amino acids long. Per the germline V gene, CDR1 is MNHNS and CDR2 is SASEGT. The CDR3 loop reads CATTGNYGYTF. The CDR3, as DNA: TGTGCCACCACAGGGAACTATGGCTACACCTTC.

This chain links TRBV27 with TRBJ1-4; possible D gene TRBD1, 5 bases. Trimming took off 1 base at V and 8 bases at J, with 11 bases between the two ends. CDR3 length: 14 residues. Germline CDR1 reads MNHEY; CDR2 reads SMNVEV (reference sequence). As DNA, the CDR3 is TGTGCCAGCAGTTTATACAGGTTTCAGGAAAAACTGTTTTTT. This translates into CASSLYRFQEKLFF.

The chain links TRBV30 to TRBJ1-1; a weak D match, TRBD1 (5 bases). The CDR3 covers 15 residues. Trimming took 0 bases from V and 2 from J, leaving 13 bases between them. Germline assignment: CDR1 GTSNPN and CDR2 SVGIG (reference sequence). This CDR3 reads CAWSVGRQGNTEAFF. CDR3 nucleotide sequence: TGTGCCTGGAGTGTAGGTCGGCAGGGAAACACTGAAGCTTTCTTT.

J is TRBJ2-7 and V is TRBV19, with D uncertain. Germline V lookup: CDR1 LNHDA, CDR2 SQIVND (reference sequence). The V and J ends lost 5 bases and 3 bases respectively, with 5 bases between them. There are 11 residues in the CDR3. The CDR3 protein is CASSESYEQYF. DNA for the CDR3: TGTGCCAGTAGTGAAAGCTACGAGCAGTACTTC. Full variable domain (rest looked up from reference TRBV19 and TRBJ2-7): DGGITQSPKYLFRKEGQNVTLSCEQNLNHDAMYWYRQDPGQGLRLIYYSQIVNDFQKGDIAEGYSVSREKKESFPLTVTSAQKNPTAFYLCASSESYEQYFGPGTRLTVT.

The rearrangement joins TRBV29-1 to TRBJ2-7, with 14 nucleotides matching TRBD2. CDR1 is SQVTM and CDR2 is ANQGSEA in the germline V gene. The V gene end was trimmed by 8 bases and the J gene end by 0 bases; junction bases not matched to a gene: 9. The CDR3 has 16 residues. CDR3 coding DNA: TGCAGCCAGACTAGCGGGAGGGCCAATAGCTCCTACGAGCAGTACTTC. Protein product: CSQTSGRANSSYEQYF.